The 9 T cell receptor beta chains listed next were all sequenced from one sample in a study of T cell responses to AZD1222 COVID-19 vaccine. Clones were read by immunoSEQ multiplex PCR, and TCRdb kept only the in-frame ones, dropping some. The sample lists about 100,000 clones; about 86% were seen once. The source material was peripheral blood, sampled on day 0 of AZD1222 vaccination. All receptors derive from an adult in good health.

The CDR3 nucleotides read TGTGCCAGCAGCTTAACGATCCAGGCGACGAACACTGAAGCTTTCTTT. Its translation is CASSLTIQATNTEAFF. This chain joins TRBV11-2 and TRBJ1-1; no definite D call. Germline V gene lookup returns CDR1 SGHAT and CDR2 FQNNGV. The CDR3 is 16 residues long. V lost 2 bases and J 1 base, leaving 14 bases between the germline ends.

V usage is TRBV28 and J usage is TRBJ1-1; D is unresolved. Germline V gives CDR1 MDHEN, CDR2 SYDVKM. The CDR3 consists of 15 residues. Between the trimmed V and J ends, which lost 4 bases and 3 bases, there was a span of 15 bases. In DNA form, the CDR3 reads TGTGCCAGCAGTTCCAATTTCGCTGGGTACACTGAAGCTTTCTTT. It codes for CASSSNFAGYTEAFF. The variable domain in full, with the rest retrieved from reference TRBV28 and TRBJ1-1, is DVKVTQSSRYLVKRTGEKVFLECVQDMDHENMFWYRQDPGLGLRLIYFSYDVKMKEKGDIPEGYSVSREKKERFSLILESASTNQTSMYLCASSSNFAGYTEAFFGQGTRLTVV.

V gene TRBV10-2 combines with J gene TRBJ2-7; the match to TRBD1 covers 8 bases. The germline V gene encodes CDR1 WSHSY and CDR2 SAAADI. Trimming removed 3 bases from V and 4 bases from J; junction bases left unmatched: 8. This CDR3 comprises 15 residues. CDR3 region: CASSDRRGRVYEQYF. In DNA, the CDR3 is TGCGCCAGCAGTGATCGCAGGGGGCGCGTTTACGAGCAGTACTTC.

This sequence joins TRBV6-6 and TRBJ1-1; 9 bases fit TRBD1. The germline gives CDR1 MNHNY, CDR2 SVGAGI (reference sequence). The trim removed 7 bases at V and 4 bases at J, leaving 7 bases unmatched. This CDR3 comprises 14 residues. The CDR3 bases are TGTGCCAGCACCCAACAGGGGGCGAGCACTGAAGCTTTCTTT. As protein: CASTQQGASTEAFF.

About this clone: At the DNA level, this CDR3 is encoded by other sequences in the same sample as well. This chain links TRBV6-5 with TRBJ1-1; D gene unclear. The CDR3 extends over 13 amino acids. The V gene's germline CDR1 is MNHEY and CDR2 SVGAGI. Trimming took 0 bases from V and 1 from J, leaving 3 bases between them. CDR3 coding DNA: TGTGCCAGCAGTTACTCAGAGAACACTGAAGCTTTCTTT. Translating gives CASSYSENTEAFF.

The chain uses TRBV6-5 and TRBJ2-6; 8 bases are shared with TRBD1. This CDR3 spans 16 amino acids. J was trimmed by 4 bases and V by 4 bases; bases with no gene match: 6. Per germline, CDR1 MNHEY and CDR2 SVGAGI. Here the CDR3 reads CASSLGRGPGANVLTF. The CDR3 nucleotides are TGTGCCAGCAGTTTGGGCAGGGGGCCGGGGGCCAACGTCCTGACTTTC.

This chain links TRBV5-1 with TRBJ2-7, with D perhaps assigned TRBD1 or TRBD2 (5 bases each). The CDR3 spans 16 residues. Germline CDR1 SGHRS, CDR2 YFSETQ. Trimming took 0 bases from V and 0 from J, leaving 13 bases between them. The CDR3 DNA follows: TGCGCCAGCAGCTTGGGCCCGGGACGGGACTCCTACGAGCAGTACTTC. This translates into CASSLGPGRDSYEQYF. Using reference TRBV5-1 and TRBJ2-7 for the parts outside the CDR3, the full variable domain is KAGVTQTPRYLIKTRGQQVTLSCSPISGHRSVSWYQQTPGQGLQFLFEYFSETQRNKGNFPGRFSGRQFSNSRSEMNVSTLELGDSALYLCASSLGPGRDSYEQYFGPGTRLTVT.

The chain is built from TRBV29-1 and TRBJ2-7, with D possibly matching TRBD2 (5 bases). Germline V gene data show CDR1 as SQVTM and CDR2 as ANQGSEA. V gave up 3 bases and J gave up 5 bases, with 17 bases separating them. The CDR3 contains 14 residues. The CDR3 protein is CSVDVSLEGDEQYF. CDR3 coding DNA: TGCAGCGTTGATGTGTCTCTAGAGGGCGACGAGCAGTACTTC.

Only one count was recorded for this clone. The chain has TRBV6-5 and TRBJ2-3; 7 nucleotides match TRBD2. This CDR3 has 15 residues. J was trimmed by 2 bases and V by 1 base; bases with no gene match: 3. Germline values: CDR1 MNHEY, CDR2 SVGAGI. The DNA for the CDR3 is TGTGCCAGCAGTTACTGGGGGGGGACCACAGATACGCAGTATTTT. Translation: CASSYWGGTTDTQYF.